These 19 T cell receptor beta chains were sequenced from one sample in a study of CD8 T cells in ankylosing spondylitis. Each CDR3 protein is one row after TCRdb ran MiXCR on the 5' RACE reads. Of approximately 240,000 distinct CDR3 sequences in the sample, more than 20% were seen once. Input material: blood, either unsorted or a sorted T cell fraction (not recorded which). These receptors were obtained from a male donor with ankylosing spondylitis or in good health (not recorded which).

Remarks on this clonotype: A much more abundant neighbour one base away suggests this may be a read error. The chain employs TRBV7-9 and TRBJ2-7; the D call may be TRBD1 or TRBD2 (5 bases each). The CDR3 totals 14 residues. Germline V CDR1 and CDR2: SEHNR, FQNEAQ (reference sequence). The V end lost 3 bases, the J end lost 0 bases, and 9 bases lay between the germline ends. The CDR3 here is CASSFAGSSYEQYF. The CDR3 DNA follows: TGTGCCAGCAGCTTCGCAGGGAGCTCCTACGAGCAGTACTTC.

The chain carries TRBV28 and TRBJ2-6; tentatively, D is TRBD1 (5 bases). CDR3 length equals 16 residues. V was shortened by 3 bases and J by 0 bases, with 9 bases between the two germline ends. Germline V CDR1 and CDR2: MDHEN, SYDVKM. The CDR3 nucleotides are TGTGCCAGCAGTTTTCTAGGGGACTCTGGGGCCAACGTCCTGACTTTC. It is translated as CASSFLGDSGANVLTF.

Only a few counts were recorded for this clonotype. This sequence joins TRBV29-1 and TRBJ1-1; D might be TRBD1 (5 bases). The germline V gene has CDR1 SQVTM and CDR2 ANQGSEA. Trimming shortened V by 5 bases and J by 6 bases, and 10 bases separated the two germline ends. There are 11 residues in the CDR3. The CDR3 sequence is CSVMDTAEAFF. In DNA form, the CDR3 reads TGCAGCGTTATGGACACTGCTGAAGCTTTCTTT.

The J gene is TRBJ2-5, the V gene TRBV20-1, with TRBD2 matching 7 bases. The CDR3 is 15 residues long. The germline CDR1 and CDR2 sequences are DFQATT and SNEGSKA (reference sequence). The J segment lost 2 bases and the V segment lost 3 bases, leaving 9 bases of the junction unmatched. The CDR3 nucleotides are TGCAGTGCTAGCGACGCGGGGGTGGTACAAGAGACCCAGTACTTC. Translation: CSASDAGVVQETQYF.

This clonotype was seen a handful of times. J is TRBJ1-2 and V is TRBV12-3 or TRBV12-4, with D tentatively TRBD1 (5 bases). The CDR3 runs to 13 residues. Trimming took 1 base from V and 8 from J, leaving 11 bases between them. The CDR3 protein is CASSLEGFEGYTF. CDR3 nucleotide sequence: TGTGCCAGCAGTTTAGAGGGGTTTGAGGGCTACACCTTC.

The gene calls are TRBV29-1 and TRBJ2-4; a weak D match, TRBD2 (5 bases). Per germline, CDR1 SQVTM and CDR2 ANQGSEA. Trimming cost V 7 bases and J 0 bases, with 10 bases left between them. The CDR3 sequence is 13 residues long. CDR3 sequence: CSAARGAKNIQYF. CDR3 DNA: TGCAGCGCCGCCCGGGGAGCCAAAAACATTCAGTACTTC.

The gene calls are TRBV20-1 and TRBJ2-5; 8 bases are a match to TRBD2. The CDR3 sequence is 14 residues long. Trimming removed 3 bases from V and 5 bases from J; junction bases left unmatched: 8. CDR1 DFQATT and CDR2 SNEGSKA come from the germline V gene (reference sequence). CDR3 in DNA: TGCAGTGCTAGTTACGGGGGGGCCGGTGAGACCCAGTACTTC. It is translated as CSASYGGAGETQYF.

The rearrangement links TRBV6-1 to TRBJ2-3, with 9 bases fitting TRBD2. Trimming removed 7 bases from V and 4 bases from J; junction bases left unmatched: 9. This CDR3 region has 15 residues. The V gene's germline CDR1 is MNHNS and CDR2 SASEGT. The CDR3 bases are TGTGCCAGCAACCTAGCGGGGTGGAAGTCAGATACGCAGTATTTT. Its translation is CASNLAGWKSDTQYF.

This clonotype was recorded many times. The V and J genes are TRBV12-3 or TRBV12-4 and TRBJ2-2, with D perhaps matching TRBD1 (7 bases). The germline V and J ends were trimmed by 7 bases and 1 base, with 13 bases remaining between them. The CDR3 spans 15 residues. This chain's CDR3 is CASTHRGLNTGELFF. CDR3 sequence (DNA): TGTGCCAGCACCCACAGGGGACTGAACACCGGGGAGCTGTTTTTT.

The V gene is TRBV5-1, the J gene TRBJ2-7; D possibly corresponds to TRBD2 (5 bases). This CDR3 contains 16 residues. Germline loops: CDR1 SGHRS, CDR2 YFSETQ. V lost 0 bases, J lost 1 base, and 14 bases lay in between. The CDR3 protein is CASSLASGIPSYEQYF. For the CDR3, the DNA is TGCGCCAGCAGCTTGGCGTCGGGGATCCCTTCCTACGAGCAGTACTTC.

The chain couples TRBV20-1 to TRBJ2-5, with TRBD1 identical over 7 bases. CDR1 DFQATT and CDR2 SNEGSKA come from the germline V gene (reference sequence). CDR3 length: 14 residues. Trimming took 4 bases from V and 3 from J; bases not matched to a gene: 8. The CDR3 DNA reads TGCAGTGCTATTCACAGGGGAATGGAAGAGACCCAGTACTTC. It specifies CSAIHRGMEETQYF.

This clonotype was found many times. The chain has TRBV28 and TRBJ2-7, with 8 nucleotides matching TRBD1. The J segment lost 0 bases and the V segment lost 7 bases, leaving 11 bases of the junction unmatched. The CDR3 totals 16 residues. Germline V gene data show CDR1 as MDHEN and CDR2 as SYDVKM. CDR3: CASTSPTGASSYEQYF. Here the CDR3 DNA reads TGTGCCAGCACCTCCCCGACAGGGGCCAGCTCCTACGAGCAGTACTTC.

This rearrangement joins TRBV23-1 to TRBJ2-5, with no clear D. TRBV23-1 is identified as an open reading frame with a role that is uncertain. The CDR3 has 13 residues. Trimming removed 7 bases from V and 5 bases from J, with 14 bases in between. The CDR3 DNA follows: TGCGCCAGCACCACTTTCGAGGACGAGACCCAGTACTTC. Its translation is CASTTFEDETQYF.

This clonotype has ten or more counts. V gene TRBV29-1 combines with J gene TRBJ1-2; D is unresolved. V lost 1 base to trimming and J lost 4 bases, with 10 bases between them. This CDR3 contains 13 residues. Per the germline V gene, CDR1 is SQVTM and CDR2 is ANQGSEA. Written as DNA, the CDR3 is TGCAGCGTTGAAGGGGCGTGGGGCTATGGCTACACCTTC. Protein product: CSVEGAWGYGYTF.

This clonotype has only a few counts. This chain links TRBV20-1 with TRBJ1-1; no firm D call. The V end lost 0 bases, the J end lost 0 bases, and 2 bases lay between the germline ends. CDR3 length: 12 amino acids. Germline loops: CDR1 DFQATT, CDR2 SNEGSKA (reference sequence). CDR3: CSARDLNTEAFF. The CDR3 DNA reads TGCAGTGCTAGAGACCTGAACACTGAAGCTTTCTTT.

This clonotype was detected many times. The chain is built from TRBV4-1 and TRBJ1-1; D not resolved. The CDR3 totals 15 residues. Germline V gene lookup returns CDR1 MGHRA and CDR2 YSYEKL. V was pared by 1 base and J by 4 bases, with 13 bases between. CDR3 coding DNA: TGCGCCAGCAGCCAAGCTACAAATCGGGGCACTGAAGCTTTCTTT. It encodes CASSQATNRGTEAFF.

This clonotype was detected many times. The V gene is TRBV29-1, the J gene TRBJ1-1; unclear D gene. Looked up from germline, CDR1 is SQVTM and CDR2 is ANQGSEA. The CDR3 contains 12 residues. Trimming pared 6 bases from V and 5 bases from J, leaving 13 bases between. The CDR3 loop reads CSVLRPGTEAFF. CDR3 in DNA: TGCAGCGTGCTGCGACCTGGGACTGAAGCTTTCTTT.

This clonotype was counted many times. The chain employs TRBV20-1 and TRBJ2-1; D remains ambiguous. Germline CDR1 reads DFQATT; CDR2 reads SNEGSKA (reference sequence). This CDR3 contains 14 residues. V lost 2 bases and J 0 bases, leaving 8 bases between the germline ends. CDR3 DNA: TGCAGTGCTAGACCACAAACCTCCTACAATGAGCAGTTCTTC. Translation: CSARPQTSYNEQFF.

The rearrangement uses TRBV6-1 and TRBJ1-6; 7 nucleotides agree with TRBD1. The V segment lost 6 bases and the J segment 4 bases; nucleotides outside the gene matches: 3. Germline CDR1 and CDR2: MNHNS and SASEGT. This CDR3 comprises 14 residues. The CDR3 is CASSWDSYNSPLHF. DNA for the CDR3: TGTGCCAGCAGCTGGGACAGTTATAATTCACCCCTCCACTTT.